This TCR beta chain was observed in a study of CXCR3-negative and CXCR3-positive naive CD8 T cells. Study overall: Sequencing gave 110 million to 150 million TRB reads overall, about 1.5 +/- 0.3 million per library. Study results and limitations: TRBV-TRBJ usage was similar across naive CXCR3 subsets but distinct in memory cells. The study found more hydrophobic TRB CDR3s in CXCR3-positive naive cells than in CXCR3-negative naive cells. Most assays were run on fresh PBMCs (CXCR3 expression partially decreased after cryopreservation).

The CDR3 is made up of 13 amino acids. Germline V gives CDR1 SQVTM, CDR2 ANQGSEA. Naive CD8+ T cells showed a CD45RO-CCR7+CD27+CD95- phenotype. UMI-tagged TRB cDNA libraries were built via 5' RACE. TCRdb reprocessed the 5' RACE reads and keeps a single row for each CDR3 protein, giving no DNA. This sample carries about 130,000 distinct CDR3 sequences, with 0.5% to 0.7% going to the ten biggest clones. Comment on this clonotype: Its antigen remains unknown.

This receptor was identified in a human donor in good health. Some clones in this sample may be carry-over from other donors' samples. Sequences were obtained from naive CXCR3+ CD8+ T cells from blood. The subset denotes: CD45RO-CCR7+CD27+CD95- naive CD8+ T cells expressing CXCR3 (TNR3+). The rearrangement joins TRBV29-1 to TRBJ1-1; TCRdb reports TRBD1, a call that lacks DNA to check it against. CDR3 region: CSVAGGMNTEAFF.